This TCR beta chain was observed in a study of T-cell reconstitution after alpha-beta-depleted transplantation in children (dated by TCRdb to the mid-2010s). Background for the entire study: T-cell immune reconstitution after TCRalphabeta/CD19-depleted allogeneic hematopoietic cell transplantation in children was quantitatively tracked in the study by means of TCR repertoire profiling.

The library was made by PCR. Reads for this sample came from an Illumina HiSeq 2500. Molecular barcoding was employed in the preparation of TCR libraries, with unique molecular identifiers being used to normalize TCRbeta repertoire quantification. The public reads were reanalyzed by TCRdb: fastp trimming at Q25, MiXCR alignment, in-frame beta chains only. A single entry per CDR3 protein holds the most common genes and DNA from its merged rows. A total of roughly 220,000 distinct CDR3 sequences appear in this sample, around 12% of them only once. The ten largest clonotypes hold about 2.4% of the sample. There are a few counts of this clonotype. Its recognized antigen is unknown. Sequence at one end of the junction differs from germline and may be a read error. Per the germline V gene, SGHVS is the CDR1 and FQNEAQ is the CDR2. The CDR3 sequence holds 15 residues, the cysteine and phenylalanine included. The read is trimmed to its CDR3 DNA, 45 bases read in frame from base 1.

The sequence was obtained from a human donor who donated a stem cell graft to a child with acute lymphoblastic leukemia. Source: PBMCs from the stem cell graft donor, taken from the stem cell graft. The chain employs TRBV7-8 and TRBJ1-4, with the identity of the D gene unclear. The CDR3 region has the sequence CAGSSDRATNEKLFF. The bases are TGTGCCGGCAGCTCCGACCGAGCAACTAATGAAAAACTGTTTTTT.